Listed below are T cell receptor beta chains from one sample, sequenced in a study of vaccination effects on CD4 cells after COVID-19. For these TCRs, the target antigens are not known. Some clones are missing from TCRdb's copy, which holds only in-frame ones; the method was immunoSEQ multiplex PCR. The sample lists under 85,000 clones, more than 60% occurring once. Here the sequenced sample was CD4+ T cells from PBMCs cultured with HCoV-OC43 spike peptides, taken after COVID-19 vaccination. These receptors were taken from a human donor who received a COVID-19 vaccine. CDR3s include the opening cysteine and the closing phenylalanine or tryptophan. Each record gives: J gene, clone size, D gene, V gene, CDR3 DNA, CDR3 protein. The D gene is left open where the match is weak. Rows may omit the clone size; those that give it use once, few, many or a size class.

>TRBJ2-1|NA|TRBD2|TRBV18
TGTGCCAGCTCACCCCCTCGACTAGCGGGGGGCGATGAGCAGTTCTTC
CASSPPRLAGGDEQFF
>TRBJ2-3|NA|TRBD1|TRBV6-1
TGTGCCAGCAGTGAATTACTGGGGACAGAGGGAGATACGCAGTATTTT
CASSELLGTEGDTQYF
>TRBJ1-2|NA|NA|TRBV27
TGTGCCAGCAGAGTGGCAGCTGCCTATGGCTACACCTTC
CASRVAAAYGYTF
>TRBJ1-5|once|NA|TRBV18
TGTGCCAGCTCTCGTCAGGGTTCTGGGGGTAGGCAGCCCCAGCATTTT
CASSRQGSGGRQPQHF
>TRBJ1-4|NA|NA|TRBV30
TGTGCCTGGACAGGGCGAACTAATGAAAAACTGTTTTTT
CAWTGRTNEKLFF
>TRBJ1-5|NA|NA|TRBV28
TGTGCCAGCAGTTTATCTGTAACAGGCCCGTGGCCCCAGCATTTT
CASSLSVTGPWPQHF
>TRBJ1-2|NA|NA|TRBV28
TGTGCCAGCAGTTTAGGAGGGTATGGCTACACCTTC
CASSLGGYGYTF
>TRBJ2-2|NA|NA|TRBV23-1
TGCGCCAGCAGTCACAGAAACACCGGGGAGCTGTTTTTT
CASSHRNTGELFF
>TRBJ2-1|NA|NA|TRBV20-1
TGCAGTGCCCCAAGGGCCCAGAAGCAGTTCTTC
CSAPRAQKQFF
>TRBJ1-1|NA|NA|TRBV13
TGTGCCAGCAGCTCGGGACGGCGGGGAACTGAAGCTTTCTTT
CASSSGRRGTEAFF
>TRBJ2-1|NA|TRBD2|TRBV5-1
TGCGCCAGCAGCTCACCAGCGGGGTACGGTAAGGGTGAGCAGTTCTTC
CASSSPAGYGKGEQFF